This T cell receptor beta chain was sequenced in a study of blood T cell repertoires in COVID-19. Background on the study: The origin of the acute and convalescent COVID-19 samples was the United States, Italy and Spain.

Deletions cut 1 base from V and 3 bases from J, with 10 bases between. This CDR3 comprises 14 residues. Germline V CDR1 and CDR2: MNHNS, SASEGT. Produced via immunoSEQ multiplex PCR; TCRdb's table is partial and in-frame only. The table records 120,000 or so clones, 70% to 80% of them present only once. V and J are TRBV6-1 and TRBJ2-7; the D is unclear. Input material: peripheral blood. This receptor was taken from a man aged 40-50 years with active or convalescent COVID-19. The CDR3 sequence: CASSEGRSLYEQYF. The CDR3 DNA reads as TGTGCCAGCAGTGAAGGCAGGTCCCTCTACGAGCAGTACTTC.